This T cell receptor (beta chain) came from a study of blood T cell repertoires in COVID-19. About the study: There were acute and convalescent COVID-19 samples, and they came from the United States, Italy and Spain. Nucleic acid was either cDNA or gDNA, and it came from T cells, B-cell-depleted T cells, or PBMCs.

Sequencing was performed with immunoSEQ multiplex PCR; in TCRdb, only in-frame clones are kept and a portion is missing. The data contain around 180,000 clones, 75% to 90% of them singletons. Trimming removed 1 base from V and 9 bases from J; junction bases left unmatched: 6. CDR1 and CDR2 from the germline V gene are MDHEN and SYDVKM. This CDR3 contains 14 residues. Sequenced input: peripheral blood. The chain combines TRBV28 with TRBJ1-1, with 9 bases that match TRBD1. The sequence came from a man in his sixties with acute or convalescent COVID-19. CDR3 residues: CASSLLAGQGKAFF. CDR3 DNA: TGTGCCAGCAGTTTATTAGCCGGACAGGGGAAAGCTTTCTTT.